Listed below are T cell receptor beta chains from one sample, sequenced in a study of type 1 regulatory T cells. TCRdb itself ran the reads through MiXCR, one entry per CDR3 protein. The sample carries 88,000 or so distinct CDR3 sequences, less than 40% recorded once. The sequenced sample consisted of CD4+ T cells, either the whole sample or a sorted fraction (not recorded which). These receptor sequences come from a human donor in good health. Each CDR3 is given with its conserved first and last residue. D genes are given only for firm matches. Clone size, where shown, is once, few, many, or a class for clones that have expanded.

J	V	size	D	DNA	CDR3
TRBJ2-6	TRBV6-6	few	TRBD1	TGTGCTTCTACAGGGGCTGGGGCCAACGTCCTGACTTTC	CASTGAGANVLTF
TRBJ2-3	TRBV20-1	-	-	TGCAGTGCCCGAACAGGGTATACGCAGTATTTT	CSARTGYTQYF
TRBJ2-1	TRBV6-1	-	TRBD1	TGTGCCAGCAGTGAAGAGGGACAGTCCTACAATGAGCAGTTCTTC	CASSEEGQSYNEQFF
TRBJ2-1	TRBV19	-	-	TGTGCCAGTAGTAGAGGGGACAATGAGCAGTTCTTC	CASSRGDNEQFF
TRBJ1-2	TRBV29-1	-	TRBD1	TGCAGCACTACAGGGGGCCCTCTTCTTGGCTACACCTTC	CSTTGGPLLGYTF
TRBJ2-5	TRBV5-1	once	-	TGCGCCAGCAGCTTTCAGCCGGAGGGGGAGACCCAGTACTTC	CASSFQPEGETQYF
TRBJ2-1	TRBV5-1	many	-	TGCGCCAGCAGCTTGGTAACGGGAGTCCCGGGTAATGAGCAGTTCTTC	CASSLVTGVPGNEQFF
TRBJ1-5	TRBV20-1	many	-	TGCAGTGCTAGAGGGGGTCAGCCCCAGCATTTT	CSARGGQPQHF
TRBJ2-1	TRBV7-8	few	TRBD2	TGTGCCAGCAGCTTAGTGAGCGGGAGTAGCAATGAGCAGTTCTTC	CASSLVSGSSNEQFF
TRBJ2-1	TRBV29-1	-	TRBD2	TGCAGCGTTGAGTCGGCTAGCGGGAGTCTAAATGAGCAGTTCTTC	CSVESASGSLNEQFF
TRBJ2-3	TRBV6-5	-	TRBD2	TGTGCCAGCAGTGAGGGACTAAGCACAGATACGCAGTATTTT	CASSEGLSTDTQYF
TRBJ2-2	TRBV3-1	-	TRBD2	TGTGCCAGCAGCGCCGGGACTAGCGGGTCGGGCACCGGGGAGCTGTTTTTT	CASSAGTSGSGTGELFF
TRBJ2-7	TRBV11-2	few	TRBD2	TGTGCCAGCAGCACCAGACTAGCGGGGAAATACGAGCAGTACTTC	CASSTRLAGKYEQYF
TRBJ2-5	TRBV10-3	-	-	TGTGCCATCAAAGGGGAAGAGACCCAGTACTTC	CAIKGEETQYF
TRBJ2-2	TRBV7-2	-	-	TGTGCCAGCAGCTTACGTCTTTCGAACACCGGGGAGCTGTTTTTT	CASSLRLSNTGELFF
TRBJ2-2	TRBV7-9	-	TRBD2	TGTGCCAGCACCCTTCTCAGCGGGAGGGCCGGCACCGGGGAGCTGTTTTTT	CASTLLSGRAGTGELFF
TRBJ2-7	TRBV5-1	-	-	TGCGCCAGCAGCTCCGGGAGCTCCTACGAGCAGTACTTC	CASSSGSSYEQYF